This T cell receptor (beta chain) was found in a study of blood T cells in healthy people across ages. Primers used in a second PCR of about 6 to 11 cycles were a sample-barcoded 5' primer and a J-beta primer mix. MiXCR was run by TCRdb on the 5' RACE reads, yielding one entry per CDR3 protein. The table has 650,000 to 950,000 distinct CDR3 sequences, approximately 44% seen once. Germline lookup yields CDR1 LNHDA and CDR2 SQIVND (reference sequence). V shed 6 bases and J 5 bases; nucleotides not matched to a gene: 7. CDR3 length: 15 residues. The V call is TRBV19, the J call TRBJ2-2; the match to TRBD1 covers 9 bases. Source material: blood. The origin of this receptor is a man between 60 and 75 years old in good health. CDR3 region: CASSTGGARTGELFF. CDR3 DNA: TGTGCCAGTAGCACAGGGGGCGCACGGACCGGGGAGCTGTTTTTT.